This T cell receptor beta chain was retrieved from a study of blood T cell repertoires in COVID-19 (TCRdb year 2020). In the study overall: The collaborator samples originated in the United States, Italy and Spain and spanned the acute and convalescent phases of COVID-19. The material from the prospective study consisted of cDNA or gDNA derived from T cells, B-cell-depleted T cells, or PBMCs. Subjects who had been exposed to COVID-19, were actively infected with it, or had recovered from it provided the deeply sampled blood TCRbeta repertoires that made up the dataset. The repertoires were released in a freely available public database meant as a resource for research on the immune response to SARS-CoV-2. The samples were drawn from two sources: the first 160 participants of the ongoing ImmuneRACE study, and 1,254 subjects contributed by 6 global collaborators. The sample metadata nearly always contained a de-identified subject ID, COVID-19 status, age in years and sex. Where available, HLA class I and class II types were obtained from metadata supplied by the sample provider rather than from assay-based typing. The paper's findings and limits, for the study overall: The quantity of clinical and demographic metadata differed by source and by participant and was supplied without curation.

Collaborating institutions collected whole blood in K2EDTA tubes following their own protocols. For TCRbeta analysis, collaborators shipped samples in one of three forms: frozen whole blood, isolated PBMCs, or DNA extracted from either of those sample types. The immunoSEQ Assay, a bias-controlled multiplex PCR, was used to amplify TCRbeta CDR3 regions from genomic DNA. Concerning the study's data processing: The number of nucleated cells in each sample was estimated from the amplification of reference gene primers within the assay. To quantify the absolute abundance of each unique TCRbeta CDR3 rearrangement, sequence reads were collapsed and filtered. For each sample, productive Simpson clonality was calculated as the square root of Simpson's diversity index across productive rearrangements. Here the immuneACCESS table is served through TCRdb, limited to in-frame sequences with V and J called. Missing clones are a known gap in these copies; in checked studies unresolved V genes cover under half, and the rest lacks a known reason. V, J and clone size were drawn from that table, and D and trimming were deduced from the DNA. The sample records 120,000 to 150,000 clones, over 70% of which are singletons. Clones ranked in the top ten supply approximately 8.6% of the sample.

For this clone: The target of this receptor is not known. Per-base quality was not reported, and no clone a single base away is much larger than it.

V was cut back by 0 bases and J by 12 bases, leaving a gap of 14 bases between them. Taken from cysteine to phenylalanine, the CDR3 has 13 residues. The kept DNA is CDR3 alone, 39 bases in frame from the first base. The germline V gene encodes CDR1 GTSNPN and CDR2 SVGIG (reference sequence). The receptor comes from a man over 45 with active or convalescent COVID-19. Material for sequencing was peripheral blood. Rearrangement joined TRBV30 to TRBJ1-4; the D gene is not confidently resolved. The CDR3 in this case is CAWSVLREGQLFF. The DNA reads as follows: TGTGCCTGGAGTGTATTGAGGGAAGGGCAACTGTTTTTT.